Sequencing of this T cell receptor (beta chain) was carried out in a study of blood T cell repertoires in COVID-19. Study at large: Sample material is recorded as cDNA or gDNA derived from T cells, B-cell-depleted T cells, or PBMCs.

Sequencing used immunoSEQ multiplex PCR; TCRdb keeps in-frame clones, though not all of them. The sample contains 230,000 or so clones, roughly 85% of which appear only once. Germline V lookup: CDR1 SNHLY, CDR2 FYNNEI. The V and J ends lost 6 bases and 2 bases respectively, with 13 bases between them. The CDR3 is 14 amino acids. The V call is TRBV2, the J call TRBJ1-2, with D possibly being TRBD1 (5 bases). The clonotype originates from a woman aged 45-60 years who had been exposed to COVID-19. The specimen sequenced was PBMCs or T cells enriched from blood (not recorded which). CDR3 amino acids: CASRDWGGNYGYTF. In DNA, the CDR3 is TGTGCCAGCAGAGACTGGGGGGGGAACTATGGCTACACCTTC.